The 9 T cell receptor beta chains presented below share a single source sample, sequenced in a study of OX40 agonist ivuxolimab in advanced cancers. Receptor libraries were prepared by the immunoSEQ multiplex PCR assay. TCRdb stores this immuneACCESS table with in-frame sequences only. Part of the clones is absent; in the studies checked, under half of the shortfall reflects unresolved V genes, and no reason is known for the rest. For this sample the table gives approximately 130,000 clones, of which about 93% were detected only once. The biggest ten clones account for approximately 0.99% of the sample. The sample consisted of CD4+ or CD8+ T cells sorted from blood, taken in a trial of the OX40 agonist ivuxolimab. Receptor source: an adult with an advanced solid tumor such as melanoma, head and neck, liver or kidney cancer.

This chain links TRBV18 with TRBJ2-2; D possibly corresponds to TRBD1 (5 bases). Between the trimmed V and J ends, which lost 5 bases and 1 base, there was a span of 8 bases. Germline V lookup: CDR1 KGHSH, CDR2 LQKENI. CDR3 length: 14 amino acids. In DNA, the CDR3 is TGTGCCAGCTCAGGTCAGGGGAACACCGGGGAGCTGTTTTTT. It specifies CASSGQGNTGELFF.

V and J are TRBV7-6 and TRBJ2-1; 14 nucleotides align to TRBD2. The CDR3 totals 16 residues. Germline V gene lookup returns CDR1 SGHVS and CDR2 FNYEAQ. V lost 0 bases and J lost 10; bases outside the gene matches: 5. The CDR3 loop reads CASSLAGTSGSAEQFF. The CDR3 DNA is TGTGCCAGCAGCTTAGCCGGGACTAGCGGGAGTGCGGAGCAGTTCTTC.

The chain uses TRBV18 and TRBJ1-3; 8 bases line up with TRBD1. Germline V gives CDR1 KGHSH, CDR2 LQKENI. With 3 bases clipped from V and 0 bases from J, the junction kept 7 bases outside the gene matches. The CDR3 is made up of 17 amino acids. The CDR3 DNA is TGTGCCAGCTCACCTCGGACAGGGCCTAACTCTGGAAACACCATATATTTT. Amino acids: CASSPRTGPNSGNTIYF.

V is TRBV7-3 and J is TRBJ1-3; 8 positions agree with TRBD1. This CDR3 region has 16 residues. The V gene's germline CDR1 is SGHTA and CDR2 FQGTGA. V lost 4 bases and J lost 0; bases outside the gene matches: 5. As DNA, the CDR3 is TGTGCCAGCAGCTGGGAGGGGACAGGCTCTGGAAACACCATATATTTT. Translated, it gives CASSWEGTGSGNTIYF.

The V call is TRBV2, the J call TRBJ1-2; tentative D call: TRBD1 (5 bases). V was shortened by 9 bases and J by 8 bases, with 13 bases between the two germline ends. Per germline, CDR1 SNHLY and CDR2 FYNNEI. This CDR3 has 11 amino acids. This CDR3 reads CARDKAGGYTF. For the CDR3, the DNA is TGTGCCAGGGACAAGGCCGGAGGCTACACCTTC.

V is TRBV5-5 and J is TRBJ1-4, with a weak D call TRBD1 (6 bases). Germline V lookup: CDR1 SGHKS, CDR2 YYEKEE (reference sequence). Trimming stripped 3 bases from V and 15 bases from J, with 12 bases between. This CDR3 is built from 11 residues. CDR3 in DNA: TGTGCCAGCAGCTCTGGACAGTCGTTGTTTTTT. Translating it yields CASSSGQSLFF.

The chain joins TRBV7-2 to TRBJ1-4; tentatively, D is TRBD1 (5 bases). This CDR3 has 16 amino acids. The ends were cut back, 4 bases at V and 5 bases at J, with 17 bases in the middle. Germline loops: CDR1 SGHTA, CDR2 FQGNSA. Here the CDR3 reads CASSSPPGQGNEKLFF. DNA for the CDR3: TGTGCCAGCAGCTCCCCACCGGGTCAGGGAAATGAAAAACTGTTTTTT.

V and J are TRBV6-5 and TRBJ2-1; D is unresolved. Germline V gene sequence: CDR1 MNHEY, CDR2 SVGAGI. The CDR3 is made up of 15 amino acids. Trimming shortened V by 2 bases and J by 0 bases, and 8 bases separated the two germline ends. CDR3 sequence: CASSYRRSSYNEQFF. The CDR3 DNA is TGTGCCAGCAGTTACAGGCGAAGCTCCTACAATGAGCAGTTCTTC.

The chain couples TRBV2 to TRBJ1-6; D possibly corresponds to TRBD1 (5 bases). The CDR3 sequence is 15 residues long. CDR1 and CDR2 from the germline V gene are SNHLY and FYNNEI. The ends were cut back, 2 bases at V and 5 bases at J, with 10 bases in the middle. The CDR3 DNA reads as TGTGCCAGCAGTGAAATAAGGGGTAATAATTCACCCCTCCACTTT. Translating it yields CASSEIRGNNSPLHF. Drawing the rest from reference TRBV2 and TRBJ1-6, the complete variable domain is EPEVTQTPSHQVTQMGQEVILRCVPISNHLYFYWYRQILGQKVEFLVSFYNNEISEKSEIFDDQFSVERPDGSNFTLKIRSTKLEDSAMYFCASSEIRGNNSPLHFGNGTRLTVT.